This T cell receptor (beta chain) originates from a study of control samples from healthy donors and cancer patients. The V gene lost 3 bases and the J gene lost 4 bases, with 7 bases spanning the gap. There are 13 residues in the CDR3. Germline loops: CDR1 DFQATT, CDR2 SNEGSKA (reference sequence). Produced via immunoSEQ multiplex PCR; TCRdb's table is partial and in-frame only. The sample has more than 30,000 clones; approximately 94% are singletons. This clonotype was obtained from a man between 60 and 70 years old in good health. The sample taken for sequencing was blood. The rearrangement joins TRBV20-1 to TRBJ1-6; D not certain. The CDR3 DNA reads as TGCAGTGCTAGTCCGACGTATAATTCACCCCTCCACTTT. Protein: CSASPTYNSPLHF.